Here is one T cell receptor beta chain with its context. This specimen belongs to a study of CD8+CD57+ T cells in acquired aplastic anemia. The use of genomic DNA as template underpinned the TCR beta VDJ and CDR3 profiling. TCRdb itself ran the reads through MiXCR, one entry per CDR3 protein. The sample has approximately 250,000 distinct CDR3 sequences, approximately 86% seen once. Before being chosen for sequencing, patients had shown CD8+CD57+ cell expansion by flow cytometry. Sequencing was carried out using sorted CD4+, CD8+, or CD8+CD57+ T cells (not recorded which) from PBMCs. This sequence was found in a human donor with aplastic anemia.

CDR3 coding DNA: TGTGCCAGCAGCGAACGGACGGAGGGGGGGAGGGAGTATTTT. Its translation: CASSERTEGGREYF. The rearrangement joins TRBV7-6 to TRBJ2-3; D is perhaps TRBD2 (7 bases). Germline V gene data show CDR1 as SGHVS and CDR2 as FNYEAQ. This CDR3 is 14 amino acids long. The ends were cut back, 5 bases at V and 13 bases at J, with 22 bases in the middle.